These T cell receptor beta chains were read from a single sample in a study of blood T cell repertoires in COVID-19. Profiled with immunoSEQ multiplex PCR; TCRdb holds only in-frame clones, not every one. Found here are roughly 100,000 clones, about 91% of them singletons; the top ten hold around 4%. Sequenced material: peripheral blood. These receptors were obtained from a young man with acute or convalescent COVID-19. CDR3s leave out the opening cysteine and the closing phenylalanine or tryptophan. A row's size may be missing; if present it is once, few, many or a size class.

>TRBJ2-2|TRBV9|.
ASSVHSGSYTGELF
>TRBJ1-2|TRBV19|.
ASSILAGGDYGYT
>TRBJ1-5|TRBV19|.
ASSSRVDNQPQH
>TRBJ2-1|TRBV9|once
ASSVDTRGSWNEQF
>TRBJ2-7|TRBV27|.
ASVSVRGKNEQY
>TRBJ2-5|TRBV4-1|.
ASSQERDSVLLQETQY
>TRBJ1-1|TRBV18|few
ASSAGMNTEAF
>TRBJ1-3|TRBV30|once
AWSVQGGSGNTIY
>TRBJ1-2|TRBV30|.
ASAKDRTYGYT
>TRBJ1-2|TRBV4-2|.
ASSQDSGTGYGYT
>TRBJ2-2|TRBV30|.
AWSGLAGVDTGELF
>TRBJ2-5|TRBV19|.
ASSITSGESQETQY
>TRBJ2-3|TRBV13|.
ASSSSGTVVTSSTDTQY
>TRBJ1-2|TRBV6-2/TRBV6-3|.
ASSSDRGGYT
>TRBJ1-1|TRBV6-5|.
ASSYRTVNTEAF
>TRBJ2-3|TRBV19|.
ASSKQSGTGFSDTQY
>TRBJ2-3|TRBV6-1|.
ASSEDPGGQDTQY
>TRBJ1-2|TRBV11-2|.
ASILQRDRLWYGYT
>TRBJ1-2|TRBV5-6|.
ASSSGDSGYGYT
>TRBJ1-5|TRBV6-5|.
ASGTGKYQPQH
>TRBJ1-2|TRBV14|.
ASSQASGNYGYT
>TRBJ2-1|TRBV9|once
ASSVEGNEQF
>TRBJ1-3|TRBV12-3/TRBV12-4|.
ASSSILDTIY
>TRBJ1-1|TRBV27|.
ASSSPHQMNTEAF